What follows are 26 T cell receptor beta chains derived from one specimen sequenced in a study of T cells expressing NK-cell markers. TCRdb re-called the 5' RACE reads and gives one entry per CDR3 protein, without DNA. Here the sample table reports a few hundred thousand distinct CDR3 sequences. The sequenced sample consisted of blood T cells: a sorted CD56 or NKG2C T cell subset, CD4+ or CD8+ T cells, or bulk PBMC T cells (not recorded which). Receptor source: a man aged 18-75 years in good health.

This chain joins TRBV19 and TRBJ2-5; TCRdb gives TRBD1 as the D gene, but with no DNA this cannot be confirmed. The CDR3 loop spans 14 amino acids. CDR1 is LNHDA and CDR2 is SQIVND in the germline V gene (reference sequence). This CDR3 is CASSLDRDKETQYF.

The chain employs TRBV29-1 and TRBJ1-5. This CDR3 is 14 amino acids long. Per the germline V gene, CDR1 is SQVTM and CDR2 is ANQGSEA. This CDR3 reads CSVALDGRNQPQHF. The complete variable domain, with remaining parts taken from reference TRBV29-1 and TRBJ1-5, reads SAVISQKPSRDICQRGTSLTIQCQVDSQVTMMFWYRQQPGQSLTLIATANQGSEATYESGFVIDKFPISRPNLTFSTLTVSNMSPEDSSIYLCSVALDGRNQPQHFGDGTRLSIL.

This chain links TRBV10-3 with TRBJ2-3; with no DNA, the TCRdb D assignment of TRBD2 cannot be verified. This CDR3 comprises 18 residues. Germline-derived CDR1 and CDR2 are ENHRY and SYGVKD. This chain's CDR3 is CAIRPTGTSGGAGDTQYF.

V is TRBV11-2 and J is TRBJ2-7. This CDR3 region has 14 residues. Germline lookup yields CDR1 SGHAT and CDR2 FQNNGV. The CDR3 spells CASSPGRNSYEQYF. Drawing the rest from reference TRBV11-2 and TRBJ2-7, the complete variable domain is EAGVAQSPRYKIIEKRQSVAFWCNPISGHATLYWYQQILGQGPKLLIQFQNNGVVDDSQLPKDRFSAERLKGVDSTLKIQPAKLEDSAVYLCASSPGRNSYEQYFGPGTRLTVT.

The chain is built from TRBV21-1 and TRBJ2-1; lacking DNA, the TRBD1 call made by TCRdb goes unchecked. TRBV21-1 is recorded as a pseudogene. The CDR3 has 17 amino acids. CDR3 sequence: CASSKDEGQGSYNEQFF.

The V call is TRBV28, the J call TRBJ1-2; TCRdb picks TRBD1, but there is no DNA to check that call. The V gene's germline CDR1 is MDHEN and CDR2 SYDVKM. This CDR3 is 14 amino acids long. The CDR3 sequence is CASRYLSRDGGYTF.

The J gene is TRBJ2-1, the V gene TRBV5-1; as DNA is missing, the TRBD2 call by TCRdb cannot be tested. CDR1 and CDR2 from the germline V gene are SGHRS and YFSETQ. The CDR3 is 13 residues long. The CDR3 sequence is CASSLRSGNEQFF.

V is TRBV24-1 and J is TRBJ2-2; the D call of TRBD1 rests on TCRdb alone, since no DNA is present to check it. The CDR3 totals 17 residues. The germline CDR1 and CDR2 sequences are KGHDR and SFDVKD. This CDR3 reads CATSDWAGGFLTGELFF.

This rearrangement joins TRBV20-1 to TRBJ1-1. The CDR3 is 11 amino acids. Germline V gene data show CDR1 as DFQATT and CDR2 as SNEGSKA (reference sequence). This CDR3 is CSARDRQAAFF.

The CDR3 region is CASTAGQGGAEAFF. The chain is built from TRBV12-3 or TRBV12-4 and TRBJ1-1; TCRdb's D call of TRBD1 is untestable without DNA. The CDR3 is 14 amino acids.

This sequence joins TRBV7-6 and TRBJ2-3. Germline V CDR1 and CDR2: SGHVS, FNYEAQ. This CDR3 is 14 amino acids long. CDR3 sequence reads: CASSLMASEDTQYF.

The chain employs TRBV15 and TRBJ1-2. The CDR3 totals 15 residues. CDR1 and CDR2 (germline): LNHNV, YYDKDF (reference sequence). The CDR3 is CATSRDQGRNYGYTF.

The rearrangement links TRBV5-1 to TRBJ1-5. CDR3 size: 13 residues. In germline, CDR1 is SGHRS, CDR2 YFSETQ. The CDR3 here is CASSLESGLPQHF.

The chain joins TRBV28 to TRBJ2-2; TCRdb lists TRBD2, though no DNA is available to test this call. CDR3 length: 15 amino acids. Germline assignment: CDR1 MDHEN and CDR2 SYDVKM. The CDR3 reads CASSLEAGVSGELFF.

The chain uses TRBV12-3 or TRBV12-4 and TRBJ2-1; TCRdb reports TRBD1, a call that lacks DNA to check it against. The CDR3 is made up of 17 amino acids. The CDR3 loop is CASSPLGGYSSYNEQFF.

The CDR3 protein is CASSFVGQGTHEQYF. The rearrangement links TRBV11-2 to TRBJ2-7; TCRdb returns TRBD1, unconfirmable since there is no DNA. CDR1 is SGHAT, CDR2 FQNNGV, per germline. The CDR3 loop spans 15 amino acids.

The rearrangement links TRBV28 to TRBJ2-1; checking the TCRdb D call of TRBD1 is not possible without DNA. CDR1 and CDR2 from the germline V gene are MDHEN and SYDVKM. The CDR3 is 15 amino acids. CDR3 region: CASTIPRGTYNEQFF.

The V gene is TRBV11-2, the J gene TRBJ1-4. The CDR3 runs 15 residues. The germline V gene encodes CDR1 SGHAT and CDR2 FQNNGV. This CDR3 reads CASSLVPQGGEKLFF.

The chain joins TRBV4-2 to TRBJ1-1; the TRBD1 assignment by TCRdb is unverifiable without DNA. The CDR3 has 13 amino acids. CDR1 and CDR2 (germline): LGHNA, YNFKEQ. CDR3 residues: CASSHPLNTEAFF.

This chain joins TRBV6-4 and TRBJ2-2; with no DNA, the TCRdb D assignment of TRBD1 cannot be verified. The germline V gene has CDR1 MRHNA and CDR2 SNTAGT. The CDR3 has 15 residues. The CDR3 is CASSEGTAGAGELFF.

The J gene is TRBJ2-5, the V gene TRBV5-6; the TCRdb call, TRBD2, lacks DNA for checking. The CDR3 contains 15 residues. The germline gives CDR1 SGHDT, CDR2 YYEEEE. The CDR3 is CASSPGVGLAGTQYF.

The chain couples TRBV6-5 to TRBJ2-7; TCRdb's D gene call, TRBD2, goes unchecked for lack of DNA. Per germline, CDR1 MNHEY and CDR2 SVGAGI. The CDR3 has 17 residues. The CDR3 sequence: CASSYSLGTSGAYEQYF.

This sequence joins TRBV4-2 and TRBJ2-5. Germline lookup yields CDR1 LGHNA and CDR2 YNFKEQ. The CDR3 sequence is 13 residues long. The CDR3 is CASSRQTEETQYF.

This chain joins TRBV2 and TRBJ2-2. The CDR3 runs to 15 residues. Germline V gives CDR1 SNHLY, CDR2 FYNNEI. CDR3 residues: CASSDRVPDTGELFF.

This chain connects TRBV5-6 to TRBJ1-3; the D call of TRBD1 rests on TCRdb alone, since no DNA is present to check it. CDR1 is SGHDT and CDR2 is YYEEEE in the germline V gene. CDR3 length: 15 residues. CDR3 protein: CASSPIGGSGNTIYF.

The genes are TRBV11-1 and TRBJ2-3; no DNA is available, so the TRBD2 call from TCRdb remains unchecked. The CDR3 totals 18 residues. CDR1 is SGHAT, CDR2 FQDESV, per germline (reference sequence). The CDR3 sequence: CASSHRRTSGGFRDTQYF.